These 28 T cell receptor beta chains were sequenced from one sample in a study of blood T cells in healthy people across ages. Alongside a J-beta primer mix, a sample-barcoded 5' primer served in a second PCR lasting 7 to 11 cycles. TCRdb fed the 5' RACE reads into MiXCR, producing one record per CDR3 protein. This sample has over 600,000 distinct CDR3 sequences; 45% to 70% occur once, and the top ten carry roughly 25%. Sequences were obtained from blood. These receptors were collected from a man aged 40-55 years in good health.

The CDR3: CSATQGGTRGYEQYF. The CDR3 DNA follows: TGCAGTGCTACGCAGGGGGGGACTAGGGGTTACGAGCAGTACTTC. V usage is TRBV20-1 and J usage is TRBJ2-7, with D perhaps matching TRBD2 (8 bases). Germline-derived CDR1 and CDR2 are DFQATT and SNEGSKA (reference sequence). V was clipped by 4 bases and J by 4 bases, with 20 bases between them. The CDR3 sequence is 15 residues long.

V usage is TRBV28 and J usage is TRBJ2-3; 8 bases line up with TRBD1. The junction had 14 bases not matched to a gene; V was cut back by 8 bases and J by 7 bases. The germline gives CDR1 MDHEN, CDR2 SYDVKM. The CDR3 loop spans 15 amino acids. The DNA for the CDR3 is TGTGCCAGCGCCGCCCCTCAGGGGGCAGTTTATACGCAGTATTTT. Its translation is CASAAPQGAVYTQYF.

The chain links TRBV2 to TRBJ2-5, with 11 bases matching TRBD1. The J call is doubtful: the DNA matches TRBJ2-7 better. Looked up from germline, CDR1 is SNHLY and CDR2 is FYNNEI. The CDR3 covers 15 residues. CDR3 in amino acids: CASSETRTGGGEQYF. CDR3 sequence (DNA): TGTGCCAGCAGTGAAACCCGGACAGGGGGCGGCGAGCAGTACTTC.

This clonotype occurred many times. V usage is TRBV6-1 and J usage is TRBJ2-6; D not resolved. Germline CDR1 reads MNHNS; CDR2 reads SASEGT. This CDR3 contains 15 residues. V lost 2 bases and J lost 1, with 6 bases in between. The CDR3 region has the DNA TGTGCCAGCAGTGAAAAGTTGTCTGGGGCCAACGTCCTGACTTTC. This encodes CASSEKLSGANVLTF.

V usage is TRBV6-5 and J usage is TRBJ2-3; no firm D call. Trimming stripped 2 bases from V and 5 bases from J, with 11 bases between. The CDR3 extends over 14 amino acids. The germline V gene encodes CDR1 MNHEY and CDR2 SVGAGI. CDR3 sequence: CASSYTEYGDTQYF. CDR3 in DNA: TGTGCCAGCAGTTACACAGAATATGGAGATACGCAGTATTTT.

J is TRBJ2-3 and V is TRBV7-3; 12 positions match TRBD2. The V gene's germline CDR1 is SGHTA and CDR2 FQGTGA. CDR3 length: 16 residues. The V and J ends lost 0 bases and 9 bases, in that order; junction bases with no gene match: 7. DNA for the CDR3: TGTGCCAGCAGCTTAACCGGGCTAGCGGGAGGGGCCACGCAGTATTTT. Translating it yields CASSLTGLAGGATQYF.

The chain recombines TRBV10-3 with TRBJ2-1, with a possible D match to TRBD2 (5 bases). Per germline, CDR1 ENHRY and CDR2 SYGVKD. Trimming removed 11 bases at V and 3 bases at J, with 17 bases between. This CDR3 spans 14 amino acids. The DNA for the CDR3 is TGTGCCCCCCGGGGTGAGTCGTTCTACAATGAGCAGTTCTTC. Amino acids: CAPRGESFYNEQFF.

The chain recombines TRBV24-1 with TRBJ2-1; either TRBD1 or TRBD2 may supply D (6 bases each). V was pared by 7 bases and J by 7 bases, with 13 bases between. The CDR3 loop spans 13 amino acids. Germline V lookup: CDR1 KGHDR, CDR2 SFDVKD. The CDR3 region has the DNA TGTGCCACCAGCTCGGGGGCTCTAAATGAGCAGTTCTTC. This translates into CATSSGALNEQFF.

V and J are TRBV12-3 or TRBV12-4 and TRBJ2-1; perhaps TRBD1 as D (6 bases). The CDR3 sequence is 16 residues long. V lost 2 bases, J lost 2 bases, and 13 bases lay in between. The CDR3 reads CASSLFTGPPYNEQFF. In DNA form, the CDR3 reads TGTGCCAGCAGTTTATTTACAGGGCCCCCCTACAATGAGCAGTTCTTC.

The rearrangement uses TRBV9 and TRBJ2-1, with 9 bases that match TRBD2. The V and J ends lost 0 bases and 6 bases, in that order; junction bases with no gene match: 7. The CDR3 has 16 residues. Germline assignment: CDR1 SGDLS and CDR2 YYNGEE. DNA of the CDR3: TGTGCCAGCAGCGTAGGCAGCGGGAGGTTTATCAATGAGCAGTTCTTC. Translated, it gives CASSVGSGRFINEQFF.

V and J are TRBV29-1 and TRBJ2-5, with a possible D match to TRBD2 (6 bases). This CDR3 comprises 14 residues. Trimming removed 7 bases from V and 5 bases from J, with 20 bases in between. Germline CDR1 is SQVTM and CDR2 is ANQGSEA. CDR3 DNA sequence: TGCAGCGGGGAACGGAGGGCCTATGGTGAGACCCAGTACTTC. This encodes CSGERRAYGETQYF.

The rearrangement uses TRBV5-1 and TRBJ2-5; weak D call: TRBD2 (7 bases). The CDR3 has 15 amino acids. V dropped 4 bases and J dropped 5 bases, with 18 bases sitting between them. The germline V gene has CDR1 SGHRS and CDR2 YFSETQ. In DNA form, the CDR3 reads TGCGCCAGCAGCCCAGCCGGGGGGCTTGGTGAGACCCAGTACTTC. Encoded protein: CASSPAGGLGETQYF.

V gene TRBV29-1 combines with J gene TRBJ1-1; 7 bases line up with TRBD1. CDR3 size: 15 residues. The germline V gene has CDR1 SQVTM and CDR2 ANQGSEA. Trimming removed 0 bases from V and 6 bases from J; junction bases left unmatched: 10. The chain's CDR3 is CSVEDQETGLAEAFF. CDR3 DNA sequence: TGCAGCGTTGAAGATCAAGAGACAGGGCTGGCTGAAGCTTTCTTT.

The rearrangement joins TRBV5-1 to TRBJ1-2, with unresolved D. V gave up 4 bases and J gave up 3 bases, with 10 bases separating them. CDR3 size: 13 residues. Germline CDR1 and CDR2: SGHRS and YFSETQ. Here the CDR3 reads CASSDALDYGYTF. The CDR3 nucleotides are TGCGCCAGCAGCGACGCCCTCGACTATGGCTACACCTTC. The full variable domain, its missing parts supplied by reference TRBV5-1 and TRBJ1-2, is KAGVTQTPRYLIKTRGQQVTLSCSPISGHRSVSWYQQTPGQGLQFLFEYFSETQRNKGNFPGRFSGRQFSNSRSEMNVSTLELGDSALYLCASSDALDYGYTFGSGTRLTVV.

CDR3 DNA sequence: TGCGCCAGCAGCCGTACCAGGGTTTCCACTGAAGCTTTCTTT. Translating it yields CASSRTRVSTEAFF. J is TRBJ1-1 and V is TRBV4-3, with a tentative D call TRBD1 (5 bases). The V end was cut by 4 bases, the J end by 4 bases, with 13 bases between. This CDR3 contains 14 residues. Germline CDR1 LGHNA, CDR2 YSLEER.

The rearrangement joins TRBV20-1 to TRBJ2-7, with 9 bases identical to TRBD2. The J call may be incorrect, as the DNA end agrees better with TRBJ2-5. The CDR3 extends over 14 amino acids. Germline-derived CDR1 and CDR2 are DFQATT and SNEGSKA (reference sequence). Here the CDR3 DNA reads TGCAGTGCTAGGCTAGCGGGATCAGAGGGGACCCAGTACTTC. It translates to CSARLAGSEGTQYF.

This clonotype was observed a few times. The V call is TRBV7-9, the J call TRBJ2-1; D is ambiguous. The CDR3 covers 14 residues. CDR1 and CDR2 from the germline V gene are SEHNR and FQNEAQ (reference sequence). Trimming cost V 5 bases and J 0 bases, with 8 bases left between them. This chain's CDR3 is CASSQKSSYNEQFF. CDR3 bases: TGTGCCAGCAGCCAAAAGAGCTCCTACAATGAGCAGTTCTTC. Variable domain in full (rest from reference TRBV7-9 and TRBJ2-1): DTGVSQNPRHKITKRGQNVTFRCDPISEHNRLYWYRQTLGQGPEFLTYFQNEAQLEKSRLLSDRFSAERPKGSFSTLEIQRTEQGDSAMYLCASSQKSSYNEQFFGPGTRLTVL.

About this clonotype itself: Germline is not matched at one junction end, which may reflect a read error. The chain recombines TRBV2 with TRBJ2-7; unclear D gene. Germline CDR1 is SNHLY and CDR2 is FYNNEI. The CDR3 is 11 amino acids. CDR3 DNA sequence: TGTGGCAGCTGGGGATCCTACGAGCAGTACTTC. This codes for CGSWGSYEQYF.

The chain carries TRBV28 and TRBJ2-7; D uncertain. V was cut by 10 bases and J by 6 bases, with 19 bases left in between. The CDR3 totals 13 residues. Germline assignment: CDR1 MDHEN and CDR2 SYDVKM. The CDR3 sequence: CATKLGSSAEQYF. The DNA of the CDR3 is TGTGCCACCAAACTCGGATCCTCGGCCGAGCAGTACTTC.

V usage is TRBV12-3 or TRBV12-4 and J usage is TRBJ2-7; 9 bases are shared with TRBD1. The CDR3 consists of 14 residues. Unmatched junction bases numbered 9, after V lost 9 bases and J lost 3 bases. CDR3 in amino acids: CASSETGGGYEQYF. The CDR3 DNA reads TGTGCCAGTAGTGAGACAGGGGGTGGCTACGAGCAGTACTTC.

Points on this clonotype: Sequence at one end of the junction differs from germline and may be a read error. This chain connects TRBV13 to TRBJ2-7; D gene uncertain. Germline CDR1 PRHDT, CDR2 FYEKMQ (reference sequence). CDR3 length equals 14 residues. As DNA, the CDR3 is TGTGCCGGCAGCTTATTGGACCAACCCTACGAGCAGTACTTC. It is translated as CAGSLLDQPYEQYF.

The genes are TRBV27 and TRBJ2-3; 7 nucleotides match TRBD1. The CDR3 runs 15 residues. J lost 0 bases, V lost 4 bases, and 4 bases had no gene match. Germline V gives CDR1 MNHEY, CDR2 SMNVEV (reference sequence). The DNA of the CDR3 is TGTGCCAGCAGTTCCGACAGGGCCAGCACAGATACGCAGTATTTT. Its translation: CASSSDRASTDTQYF.

This chain links TRBV7-2 with TRBJ2-3; D is possibly TRBD1 (6 bases). CDR1 and CDR2 from the germline V gene are SGHTA and FQGNSA. V was cut by 6 bases and J by 4 bases, with 14 bases left in between. The CDR3 consists of 14 residues. The DNA of the CDR3 is TGTGCCAGCAGTTTCTCCAGGGGTGCAGATACGCAGTATTTT. As protein: CASSFSRGADTQYF.

The chain is built from TRBV11-2 and TRBJ2-1, with 7 bases aligning to TRBD1. CDR3 length: 12 amino acids. With V trimmed by 5 bases and J by 10 bases, 5 bases remained unmatched. Per the germline V gene, CDR1 is SGHAT and CDR2 is FQNNGV. This chain's CDR3 is CASSRNRGEQFF. For the CDR3, the DNA is TGTGCCAGCAGCCGGAACAGGGGAGAGCAGTTCTTC.

The chain carries TRBV6-5 and TRBJ2-1; 9 bases agree with TRBD2. The junction had 11 bases not matched to a gene; V was cut back by 3 bases and J by 8 bases. The CDR3 loop spans 16 amino acids. CDR1 and CDR2 (germline): MNHEY, SVGAGI. In nucleotides, the CDR3 is TGTGCCAGCAGTTATCCAGGGATAGCGGGAGTCCATGAGCAGTTCTTC. It specifies CASSYPGIAGVHEQFF.

The gene calls are TRBV12-3 or TRBV12-4 and TRBJ2-4; D not resolved. The CDR3 is 14 residues long. V was shortened by 3 bases and J by 5 bases, with 11 bases between the two germline ends. DNA of the CDR3: TGTGCCAGCAGTTTTTTGAGAGAGGAAAACATTCAGTACTTC. Translation gives CASSFLREENIQYF.

This clonotype was seen only a few times. The chain is built from TRBV29-1 and TRBJ2-3; the D is unclear. Trimming cost V 2 bases and J 0 bases, with 3 bases left between them. This CDR3 has 12 residues. From germline, CDR1 is SQVTM and CDR2 ANQGSEA. This CDR3 is CSVESSTDTQYF. The CDR3 DNA reads as TGCAGCGTTGAATCTAGCACAGATACGCAGTATTTT.

The table lists this clonotype with many counts. The CDR3 bases are TGTGCCAGCAGTGGTTACGAGCAGTACTTC. This sequence encodes CASSGYEQYF. This chain links TRBV2 with TRBJ2-7; D is unresolved. Germline V gene data show CDR1 as SNHLY and CDR2 as FYNNEI. The V and J ends lost 4 bases and 4 bases respectively, with 2 bases between them. This CDR3 spans 10 amino acids.